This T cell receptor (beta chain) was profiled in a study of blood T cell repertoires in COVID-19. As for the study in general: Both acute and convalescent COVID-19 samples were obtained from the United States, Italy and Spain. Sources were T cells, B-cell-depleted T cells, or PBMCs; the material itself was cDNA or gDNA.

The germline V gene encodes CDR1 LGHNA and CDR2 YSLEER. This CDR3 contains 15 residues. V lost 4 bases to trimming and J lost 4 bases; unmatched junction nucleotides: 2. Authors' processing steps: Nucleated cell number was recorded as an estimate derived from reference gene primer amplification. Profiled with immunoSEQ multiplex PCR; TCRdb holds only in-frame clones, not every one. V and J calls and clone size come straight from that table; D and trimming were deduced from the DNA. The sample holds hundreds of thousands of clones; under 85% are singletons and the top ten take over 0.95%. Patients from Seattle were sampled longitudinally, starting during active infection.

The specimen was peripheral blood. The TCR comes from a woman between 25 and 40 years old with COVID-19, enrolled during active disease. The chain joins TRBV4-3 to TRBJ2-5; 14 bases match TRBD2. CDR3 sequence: CASSLGLAGVETQYF. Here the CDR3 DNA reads TGCGCCAGCAGCCTGGGACTAGCGGGAGTAGAGACCCAGTACTTC.